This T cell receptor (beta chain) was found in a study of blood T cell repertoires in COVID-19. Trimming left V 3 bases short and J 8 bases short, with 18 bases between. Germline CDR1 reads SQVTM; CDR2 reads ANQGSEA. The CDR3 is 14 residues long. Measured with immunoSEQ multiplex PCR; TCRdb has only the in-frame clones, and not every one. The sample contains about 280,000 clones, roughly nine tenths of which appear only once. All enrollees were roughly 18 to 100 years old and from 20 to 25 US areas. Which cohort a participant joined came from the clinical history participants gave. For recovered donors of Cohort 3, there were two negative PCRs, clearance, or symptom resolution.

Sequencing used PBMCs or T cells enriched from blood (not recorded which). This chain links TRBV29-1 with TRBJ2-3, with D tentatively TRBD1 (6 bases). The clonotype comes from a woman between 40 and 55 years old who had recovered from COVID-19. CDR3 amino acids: CSVEGRGQKGTQYF. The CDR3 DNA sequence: TGCAGCGTTGAGGGCAGGGGCCAGAAGGGTACGCAGTATTTT.